By sample share, the clone carrying this T cell receptor (beta chain) is medium-sized. Its antigen remains unidentified. Adaptor-ligated barcode primers were used to amplify TRBV12-4/TRBJ1-2 clonotypes. TCRdb re-derived calls from the multiplex PCR reads in MiXCR, one entry per CDR3 protein. In the table there are 1,200 or so distinct CDR3 sequences, roughly 25% of which are singletons. CD25-based Treg depletion was applied to purified naive CD4+ T cells. V lost 7 bases, J lost 4 bases, and 10 bases lay in between. CDR3 length equals 12 residues. General study points: Tumor-infiltrating Treg TCR alpha and beta sequences overlapped most with tumor naive CD4+ T cells, then blood naive. Tumor memory CD4+ T cell TCR gene usage clustered with blood and lymph node memory CD4+ cells and lymph node naive CD4+ cells. Roughly an eighth of tumor Treg sequences matched naive CD4+ cells.

V is TRBV12-3 or TRBV12-4 and J is TRBJ1-2; no firm D call. Specimen: naive CD4+ T cells sorted from blood. As to subset: naive CD4+ T cells, CD4+CD45RA+CD25-. The sequence came from a female donor with breast cancer. CDR3 DNA sequence: TGTGCCAGCACCTTCAGTGGCTATGGCTACACCTTC. The encoded protein is CASTFSGYGYTF.